A selection of T cell receptor beta chains follows, all from one sample in a study of technical replicates of blood from a few donors. TCRdb's table, derived via immunoSEQ multiplex PCR, lists solely in-frame clones and lacks some. The sample has 55,000 to 70,000 clones; roughly 89% are singletons. Sequences were obtained from PBMCs. The receptors come from a human donor in good health. Some clones in this sample may be carry-over from other donors' samples. The CDR3 runs from the conserved cysteine through the conserved F or W. Fields, in order: clone size, J gene, D gene, V gene, CDR3 protein, CDR3 DNA. A D gene is named only where the DNA matches it firmly. Not every row has a clone size; where given, it reads once, few, many or a size class.

>.|TRBJ2-7|.|TRBV20-1
CSAIRGYEQYF
TGCAGTGCCATCAGGGGTTACGAGCAGTACTTC
>.|TRBJ1-4|TRBD1|TRBV5-1
CASSATGQLGEKLFF
TGCGCCAGCAGCGCCACGGGACAGTTAGGTGAAAAACTGTTTTTT
>.|TRBJ2-3|.|TRBV9
CASSVAGQSTDTQYF
TGTGCCAGCAGCGTAGCTGGCCAAAGCACAGATACGCAGTATTTT
>.|TRBJ1-2|.|TRBV6-6
CASSGTLSLGYGYTF
TGTGCCAGCAGCGGGACACTCTCTTTGGGCTATGGCTACACCTTC
>.|TRBJ2-7|.|TRBV5-6
CASSSIIQSYEQYF
TGTGCCAGCAGCTCAATAATCCAGTCCTACGAGCAGTACTTC
>once|TRBJ1-2|TRBD1|TRBV18
CASSLQGQGVGYTF
TGTGCCAGCTCACTACAGGGACAGGGGGTTGGCTACACCTTC
>.|TRBJ1-1|.|TRBV6-5
CASSYGGSGGAEAFF
TGTGCCAGCAGTTACGGAGGTTCGGGGGGCGCTGAAGCTTTCTTT
>.|TRBJ1-5|.|TRBV6-1
CASSDLSRGGNQPQHF
TGTGCCAGCAGTGATCTCTCGAGAGGTGGCAATCAGCCCCAGCATTTT
>.|TRBJ1-6|TRBD1|TRBV14
CASTFDRGAPLHF
TGTGCCAGCACCTTCGACAGGGGGGCACCCCTCCACTTT
>.|TRBJ2-1|TRBD2|TRBV7-8
CASSRFSGTYNEQFF
TGTGCCAGCAGCAGGTTTAGCGGGACGTACAATGAGCAGTTCTTC
>.|TRBJ2-2|.|TRBV6-4
CASSGGTNTGELFF
TGTGCCAGCAGTGGCGGGACGAACACCGGGGAGCTGTTTTTT
>.|TRBJ2-3|.|TRBV7-2
CASSSRGRTDTQYF
TGTGCCAGCAGCTCCCGGGGGAGGACAGATACGCAGTATTTT
>.|TRBJ2-7|.|TRBV6-6
CASSSVYEQYF
TGTGCCAGCAGTTCCGTGTACGAGCAGTACTTC
>.|TRBJ2-1|.|TRBV18
CASSRGLEYNEQFF
TGTGCCAGCTCACGCGGACTGGAATACAATGAGCAGTTCTTC
>.|TRBJ1-4|.|TRBV2
CAGRGMTNEKLFF
TGTGCAGGGAGGGGCATGACTAATGAAAAACTGTTTTTT
>.|TRBJ1-6|.|TRBV5-1
CASPKRGSFIDDNSPLHF
TGCGCCAGTCCTAAGAGGGGGAGTTTTATCGACGATAATTCACCCCTCCACTTT
>few|TRBJ1-1|TRBD1|TRBV19
CASLRDRRTEAFF
TGTGCCAGTCTTAGGGACAGGCGCACTGAAGCTTTCTTT
>.|TRBJ1-3|.|TRBV7-9
CASTPRGQGFGNTIYF
TGTGCCAGCACCCCCAGGGGCCAGGGCTTCGGAAACACCATATATTTT
>.|TRBJ2-7|.|TRBV6-1
CASREGGGPYEQYF
TGTGCCAGCAGGGAGGGGGGGGGCCCCTACGAGCAGTACTTC
>.|TRBJ2-5|TRBD2|TRBV7-6
CASSLTASGRETQYF
TGTGCCAGCAGCTTAACCGCTAGCGGGAGAGAGACCCAGTACTTC
>.|TRBJ1-6|TRBD1|TRBV2
CASSELGQGASPLHF
TGTGCCAGCAGTGAATTGGGACAGGGGGCCTCACCCCTCCACTTT
>.|TRBJ2-7|TRBD2|TRBV4-2
CASSQDIAGVGEQYF
TGTGCCAGCAGCCAAGATATCGCGGGAGTCGGCGAGCAGTACTTC
>.|TRBJ2-7|TRBD2|TRBV9
CASSVGSGGSYEQYF
TGTGCCAGCAGCGTAGGAAGCGGGGGGTCCTACGAGCAGTACTTC
>.|TRBJ2-3|TRBD1|TRBV7-3
CASSLRDRGTDTQYF
TGTGCCAGCAGCTTAAGGGACAGGGGCACAGATACGCAGTATTTT
>.|TRBJ2-1|TRBD2|TRBV9
CASSPRLAVYNEQFF
TGTGCCAGCAGCCCTCGACTAGCCGTTTACAATGAGCAGTTCTTC
>.|TRBJ2-1|TRBD2|TRBV19
CASSSAGGSYNEQFF
TGTGCCAGTAGTTCGGCGGGAGGGTCCTACAATGAGCAGTTCTTC
>.|TRBJ1-2|TRBD1|TRBV5-6
CASSFRAGGGLAGYTF
TGTGCCAGCAGCTTTAGAGCAGGGGGTGGTTTAGCTGGCTACACCTTC
>.|TRBJ1-4|.|TRBV4-1
CASSQLPGEKLFF
TGCGCCAGCAGCCAGCTCCCGGGGGAAAAACTGTTTTTT
>.|TRBJ2-3|TRBD2|TRBV5-4
CASSLRSSGVADTQYF
TGTGCCAGCAGCTTGCGGTCTAGCGGGGTGGCAGATACGCAGTATTTT
>.|TRBJ1-5|TRBD1|TRBV7-2
CASSGQGVAQPQHF
TGTGCCAGCAGCGGACAGGGGGTCGCTCAGCCCCAGCATTTT
>.|TRBJ2-2|TRBD1|TRBV5-1
CASTQGTSTGELFF
TGCGCCAGCACACAGGGGACGTCCACCGGGGAGCTGTTTTTT
>few|TRBJ1-2|.|TRBV30
CAWSPRHDDGYTF
TGTGCCTGGAGTCCCAGACATGACGATGGCTACACCTTC
>once|TRBJ1-4|.|TRBV30
CAWGGTTNEKLFF
TGTGCCTGGGGAGGTACGACTAATGAAAAACTGTTTTTT
>.|TRBJ2-3|TRBD1|TRBV29-1
CSVAQGFGVPDTQYF
TGCAGCGTTGCACAGGGGTTTGGGGTCCCAGATACGCAGTATTTT
>.|TRBJ2-3|TRBD2|TRBV19
CASSIGAGRADTQYF
TGTGCCAGTAGTATTGGAGCGGGGAGGGCAGATACGCAGTATTTT
>.|TRBJ1-4|.|TRBV7-9
CASSLALRLVTNEKLFF
TGTGCCAGCAGCTTAGCCCTCAGGCTCGTGACTAATGAAAAACTGTTTTTT
>.|TRBJ1-2|TRBD1|TRBV18
CASSPMGQNYGYTF
TGTGCCAGCTCACCCATGGGACAGAACTATGGCTACACCTTC
>.|TRBJ2-1|TRBD2|TRBV29-1
CSVGGLAGPNEQFF
TGCAGCGTTGGGGGACTAGCGGGACCCAATGAGCAGTTCTTC
>.|TRBJ1-1|TRBD1|TRBV12-5
CASGFGGQGDTEAFF
TGTGCTAGTGGTTTCGGGGGACAGGGAGACACTGAAGCTTTCTTT
>.|TRBJ2-2|.|TRBV13
CASSRGALGTGELFF
TGTGCCAGCAGCCGGGGAGCCTTGGGCACCGGGGAGCTGTTTTTT
>.|TRBJ2-7|TRBD1|TRBV29-1
CSASWTGGEQYF
TGCAGCGCCTCATGGACAGGGGGCGAGCAGTACTTC
>.|TRBJ1-3|.|TRBV4-2
CASSQDQGSGNTIYF
TGTGCCAGCAGCCAAGATCAGGGGTCCGGAAACACCATATATTTT
>.|TRBJ2-1|.|TRBV5-4
CASSFPRLYPVDNEQFF
TGTGCCAGCAGCTTCCCCCGTCTCTACCCCGTCGACAATGAGCAGTTCTTC
>.|TRBJ1-4|.|TRBV5-6
CASSSTGATNEKLFF
TGTGCCAGCAGCTCGACAGGTGCAACTAATGAAAAACTGTTTTTT
>.|TRBJ1-1|TRBD1|TRBV5-1
CASSLIPGQGSSTEAFF
TGCGCCAGCAGCTTAATCCCGGGACAGGGAAGTTCCACTGAAGCTTTCTTT
>.|TRBJ2-7|TRBD2|TRBV14
CASSLDRTSDYEQYF
TGTGCCAGCAGCCTCGATAGGACTAGCGACTACGAGCAGTACTTC
>.|TRBJ1-1|.|TRBV30
CACPSGIVGNTEAFF
TGTGCCTGCCCCTCAGGGATAGTCGGAAACACTGAAGCTTTCTTT
>.|TRBJ2-3|.|TRBV5-6
CASLDGTLSTDTQYF
TGTGCCAGCCTGGACGGGACACTTAGCACAGATACGCAGTATTTT
>.|TRBJ1-5|.|TRBV9
CASSDGGNQPQHF
TGTGCCAGCAGCGACGGGGGGAATCAGCCCCAGCATTTT
>.|TRBJ2-7|.|TRBV14
CASSLQTYEQYF
TGTGCCAGCAGCCTCCAAACCTACGAGCAGTACTTC
>.|TRBJ2-6|.|TRBV27
CASSLLGGLYGGANVLTF
TGTGCCAGCAGTTTATTGGGGGGTTTGTACGGTGGGGCCAACGTCCTGACTTTC
>.|TRBJ2-2|TRBD2|TRBV4-1
CASSQEFGSGAVRDGELFF
TGCGCCAGCAGCCAAGAGTTCGGCAGCGGGGCGGTTCGGGACGGGGAGCTGTTTTTT
>once|TRBJ2-7|.|TRBV5-1
CASSLEAGPYEQYF
TGCGCCAGCAGCTTGGAGGCGGGACCCTACGAGCAGTACTTC
>.|TRBJ2-6|TRBD1|TRBV6-6
CASRKAGGPGANVLTF
TGTGCCAGCAGAAAAGCAGGGGGCCCTGGGGCCAACGTCCTGACTTTC